The clone carrying this T cell receptor beta chain has just a few counts. This sample is drawn from a study of response to subunit inactivated influenza vaccine. TCRdb called the RT-PCR reads again in MiXCR, with one record for every CDR3 protein. The sample shows around 500,000 distinct CDR3 sequences, around 9.9% of them seen only once. The CDR3 has 15 residues. With 3 bases clipped from V and 6 bases from J, the junction kept 11 bases outside the gene matches. Germline lookup yields CDR1 SEHNR and CDR2 FQNEAQ (reference sequence). The clonotype comes from a man aged 45-65 years who received an inactivated influenza vaccine. The chain joins TRBV7-9 to TRBJ2-7; 7 nucleotides align to TRBD1. Sequencing used PBMCs from blood, obtained 35 to 45 days after vaccination. CDR3 amino acids: CASSLVEGTGAEQYF. Written as DNA, the CDR3 is TGTGCCAGCAGCTTGGTAGAAGGAACAGGGGCCGAGCAGTACTTC.